The clone carrying this TCR beta chain showed up just once. This sample stems from a study of blood T cell repertoires in COVID-19. Background on the study: Whether acute or convalescent, the COVID-19 samples came from the United States, Italy and Spain. In each case, the material was cDNA or gDNA derived from T cells, B-cell-depleted T cells, or PBMCs.

Original methodology: Counts of nucleated cells, estimated from reference gene primer amplification, were obtained. This table comes from immunoSEQ multiplex PCR, and its TCRdb copy is limited to in-frame clones, with some not included. D and trimming come from the DNA, and the V and J calls and clone size come from that table. In the table there are 52,000 or so clones, around 79% of which are singletons. The germline gives CDR1 LNHDA, CDR2 SQIVND (reference sequence). V trimming: 4 bases; J trimming: 6 bases; junction bases outside the gene matches: 20. The CDR3 loop spans 19 amino acids. Sequencing was performed on peripheral blood. This TCR derives from a human donor in a cohort sampled during active COVID-19. This chain links TRBV19 with TRBJ1-2; 10 bases align to TRBD1. CDR3 in DNA: TGTGCCAGTAGTAAGCTTGACGGACAGGGGGTCTCTGTCGGGGATGGCTACACCTTC. This codes for CASSKLDGQGVSVGDGYTF. The full variable domain, with the rest looked up from reference TRBV19 and TRBJ1-2, is DGGITQSPKYLFRKEGQNVTLSCEQNLNHDAMYWYRQDPGQGLRLIYYSQIVNDFQKGDIAEGYSVSREKKESFPLTVTSAQKNPTAFYLCASSKLDGQGVSVGDGYTFGSGTRLTVV.